The 21 T cell receptor beta chains in this list originate from one sample, sequenced in a study of cytomegalovirus exposure and HLA in healthy donors (TCRdb year 2017). The library was obtained by the immunoSEQ multiplex PCR assay. For the multiplex PCR, a mixture combining 60 forward primers for TCR Vbeta segments and 13 reverse primers for TCR Jbeta segments was used. This is the immuneACCESS table as TCRdb keeps it, with only in-frame sequences that have V and J called. A part of the clones is gone; compared with another copy, unresolved V genes explain less than half, and the rest is unexplained. The sample's clone listing holds some 39,000 clones. The ten largest clones take up roughly 2.9% of the sample. Sequenced sample: PBMCs. These TCRs come from a young woman in good health and CMV-seropositive.

CDR3 loop: CASSLGHADTQYF. The CDR3 DNA sequence: TGTGCCAGCAGCTTGGGACATGCAGATACGCAGTATTTT. The chain joins TRBV11-3 to TRBJ2-3; D is perhaps TRBD1 (6 bases). V was trimmed by 3 bases and J by 4 bases, leaving 8 bases between them. The CDR3 covers 13 residues. Germline V gene lookup returns CDR1 SGHNT and CDR2 YENEEA.

The rearrangement joins TRBV4-1 to TRBJ2-7; TRBD1 aligns across 9 bases. This CDR3 is built from 19 residues. J lost 0 bases, V lost 1 base, and 13 bases had no gene match. The germline CDR1 and CDR2 sequences are MGHRA and YSYEKL. The CDR3 DNA follows: TGCGCCAGCAGCCAAGGATTCGGCACAGGGGGCCGAAGCTCCTACGAGCAGTACTTC. Translated, it gives CASSQGFGTGGRSSYEQYF.

This chain uses TRBV6-6 with TRBJ1-5, with 7 nucleotides matching TRBD1. The CDR3 loop spans 14 amino acids. Germline V gene data show CDR1 as MNHNY and CDR2 as SVGAGI (reference sequence). V gave up 6 bases and J gave up 6 bases; unmatched junction bases: 8. The CDR3 reads CASSHRGKGQPQHF. As DNA, the CDR3 is TGTGCCAGCAGCCACAGGGGAAAAGGTCAGCCCCAGCATTTT.

This chain connects TRBV18 to TRBJ2-7; possible D gene TRBD2, 5 bases. The germline CDR1 and CDR2 sequences are KGHSH and LQKENI. The CDR3 sequence is 16 residues long. The germline V and J ends were trimmed by 2 bases and 4 bases, with 18 bases remaining between them. This CDR3 reads CASSPEGNIPFYEQYF. The CDR3 nucleotides are TGTGCCAGCTCACCAGAGGGAAACATCCCTTTTTACGAGCAGTACTTC.

The chain is built from TRBV14 and TRBJ2-7; the D gene is possibly TRBD2 (5 bases). From germline, CDR1 is SGHDN and CDR2 FVKESK. Between the trimmed V and J ends, which lost 0 bases and 2 bases, there was a span of 11 bases. This CDR3 spans 15 amino acids. DNA of the CDR3: TGTGCCAGCAGCCAAGATTTCGGGGAGCCCTACGAGCAGTACTTC. Translated, it gives CASSQDFGEPYEQYF. The full variable domain, with the rest looked up from reference TRBV14 and TRBJ2-7, is EAGVTQFPSHSVIEKGQTVTLRCDPISGHDNLYWYRRVMGKEIKFLLHFVKESKQDESGMPNNRFLAERTGGTYSTLKVQPAELEDSGVYFCASSQDFGEPYEQYFGPGTRLTVT.

This rearrangement joins TRBV7-2 to TRBJ2-5; a possible D gene is TRBD1 (5 bases). V was trimmed by 6 bases and J by 2 bases, leaving 10 bases between them. The CDR3 has 13 amino acids. The germline V gene encodes CDR1 SGHTA and CDR2 FQGNSA. The CDR3 bases are TGTGCCAGCAGTTTCAGGGTACAAGAGACCCAGTACTTC. It codes for CASSFRVQETQYF.

The chain links TRBV11-3 to TRBJ2-5, with no clear D. Per germline, CDR1 SGHNT and CDR2 YENEEA. The CDR3 has 12 amino acids. With 7 bases removed from V and 5 bases from J, the gap between germline ends came to 11 bases. The DNA of the CDR3 is TGTGCCAGCACGGGTGTGGGTGAGACCCAGTACTTC. Protein sequence: CASTGVGETQYF.

V gene TRBV13 combines with J gene TRBJ2-7; 11 bases map to TRBD2. Germline CDR1 reads PRHDT; CDR2 reads FYEKMQ (reference sequence). The CDR3 sequence is 14 residues long. V shed 5 bases, J shed 4 bases, and the junction held 4 bases outside the gene matches. The CDR3 sequence: CASSLPSGRYEQYF. The CDR3 nucleotides read TGTGCCAGCAGCCTCCCTAGCGGGAGGTACGAGCAGTACTTC. The whole variable domain, remainder taken from reference TRBV13 and TRBJ2-7, is AAGVIQSPRHLIKEKRETATLKCYPIPRHDTVYWYQQGPGQDPQFLISFYEKMQSDKGSIPDRFSAQQFSDYHSELNMSSLELGDSALYFCASSLPSGRYEQYFGPGTRLTVT.

The chain couples TRBV7-9 to TRBJ2-4; 9 bases map to TRBD2. V lost 3 bases, J lost 5 bases, and 5 bases stayed unmatched. This CDR3 is built from 15 residues. The germline V gene has CDR1 SEHNR and CDR2 FQNEAQ (reference sequence). For the CDR3, the DNA is TGTGCCAGCAGCTTTGGCGGGGGGGCCGAAAACATTCAGTACTTC. It codes for CASSFGGGAENIQYF.

The chain has TRBV25-1 and TRBJ2-5, with D perhaps matching TRBD1 (5 bases). The better agreement between TRBJ2-7 and the DNA end casts doubt on the J call. This CDR3 region has 14 residues. Germline V gene sequence: CDR1 MGHDK, CDR2 SYGVNS. CDR3 nucleotide sequence: TGTGCCAGCAGTGAATACCAGGGTTCGAACGAGCAGTACTTC. Its translation is CASSEYQGSNEQYF.

This chain connects TRBV29-1 to TRBJ2-2; D unclear. This CDR3 has 13 residues. Trimming removed 3 bases at V and 4 bases at J, with 9 bases between. Looked up from germline, CDR1 is SQVTM and CDR2 is ANQGSEA. CDR3 in DNA: TGCAGCGTTGATCGGGTATCCACCGGGGAGCTGTTTTTT. This gives the protein CSVDRVSTGELFF.

V and J are TRBV6-5 and TRBJ1-1; D ambiguous. This CDR3 is built from 11 residues. Germline V CDR1 and CDR2: MNHEY, SVGAGI. V lost 7 bases and J 1 base, leaving 4 bases between the germline ends. The CDR3 coding sequence is TGTGCCAGCATATGGAACACTGAAGCTTTCTTT. Translated, it gives CASIWNTEAFF.

The rearrangement uses TRBV5-8 and TRBJ1-2, with 11 bases aligning to TRBD1. The V segment lost 7 bases and the J segment 12 bases; nucleotides outside the gene matches: 11. There are 13 residues in the CDR3. Germline-derived CDR1 and CDR2 are SGHTS and YDEGEE. The CDR3 DNA reads TGTGCCAGCCTCCGGGACAGGGGGATTTCCGACACCTTC. Its protein product is CASLRDRGISDTF.

V gene TRBV9 combines with J gene TRBJ2-5, with 13 bases aligning to TRBD2. The CDR3 covers 17 residues. V was clipped by 4 bases and J by 3 bases; unmatched bases: 9. Germline loops: CDR1 SGDLS, CDR2 YYNGEE. CDR3 protein: CASSSMTSGGPEETQYF. CDR3 coding DNA: TGTGCCAGCAGCTCTATGACTAGCGGGGGGCCCGAAGAGACCCAGTACTTC.

The rearrangement joins TRBV5-8 to TRBJ2-7; 7 positions match TRBD1. V was clipped by 2 bases and J by 2 bases; unmatched bases: 4. The CDR3 runs to 14 residues. Germline CDR1 is SGHTS and CDR2 is YDEGEE. CDR3 amino acids: CASSFRTGAYEQYF. The CDR3 nucleotides are TGTGCCAGCAGCTTTCGGACAGGAGCCTACGAGCAGTACTTC.

Concerning this clone itself: A junction boundary mismatches the germline segment, possibly from a read error. CDR3 sequence: CASTLQGRETQYF. In DNA form, the CDR3 reads TGCGCCAGCACCTTGCAGGGTAGAGAGACCCAGTACTTC. The rearrangement joins TRBV5-1 to TRBJ2-5; a weak D match, TRBD1 (5 bases). CDR1 and CDR2 (germline): SGHRS, YFSETQ. CDR3 length equals 13 residues. Full variable domain (missing parts from reference TRBV5-1 and TRBJ2-5): KAGVTQTPRYLIKTRGQQVTLSCSPISGHRSVSWYQQTPGQGLQFLFEYFSETQRNKGNFPGRFSGRQFSNSRSEMNVSTLELGDSALYLCASTLQGRETQYFGPGTRLLVL.

This sequence joins TRBV6-1 and TRBJ1-5, with D uncertain. Germline assignment: CDR1 MNHNS and CDR2 SASEGT. CDR3 length equals 14 residues. Trimming removed 0 bases at V and 1 base at J, with 4 bases between. The CDR3: CASSEARSNQPQHF. In nucleotides, the CDR3 is TGTGCCAGCAGTGAAGCACGGAGCAATCAGCCCCAGCATTTT.

The chain is built from TRBV4-1 and TRBJ2-3; 9 nucleotides line up with TRBD2. Trimming removed 8 bases from V and 4 bases from J; junction bases left unmatched: 13. The CDR3 runs to 16 residues. Germline V CDR1 and CDR2: MGHRA, YSYEKL. The chain's CDR3 is CASRSGLATHADTQYF. The CDR3 bases are TGCGCCAGCCGATCCGGACTAGCGACACACGCAGATACGCAGTATTTT.

The chain links TRBV9 to TRBJ1-2, with D perhaps matching TRBD1 (5 bases). With 1 base removed from V and 8 bases from J, the gap between germline ends came to 9 bases. The CDR3 is 12 amino acids. Germline loops: CDR1 SGDLS, CDR2 YYNGEE. The CDR3 protein is CASSVRGVGYTF. The CDR3, as DNA: TGTGCCAGCAGCGTAAGGGGTGTGGGCTACACCTTC.

The chain employs TRBV19 and TRBJ1-1, with TRBD1 identical over 8 bases. The ends lost 7 bases at V and 5 bases at J; junction bases unmatched: 9. The CDR3 has 14 amino acids. Germline assignment: CDR1 LNHDA and CDR2 SQIVND (reference sequence). CDR3 region: CASNHQGARTEAFF. The CDR3 DNA reads as TGTGCCAGTAACCATCAGGGGGCGAGGACTGAAGCTTTCTTT.

This rearrangement joins TRBV10-1 to TRBJ2-2, with a possible D match to TRBD2 (6 bases). CDR1 and CDR2 (germline): WNHNN, SYGVQD (reference sequence). Trimming stripped 4 bases from V and 6 bases from J, with 18 bases between. The CDR3 spans 16 residues. The CDR3 sequence is CASSVAGRPASGELFF. DNA for the CDR3: TGCGCCAGCAGTGTGGCGGGGCGGCCCGCGTCCGGGGAGCTGTTTTTT.